Listed below are T cell receptor beta chains from one sample, sequenced in a study of shared clonotypes between healthy human individuals. TCRdb's copy holds only in-frame clones and misses some; the assay was immunoSEQ multiplex PCR. The sample has about 1.5 million clones, approximately 98% seen once. The sample consisted of naive CD4+ T cells sorted from blood. The source of these receptors is a man aged 25 to 45 in good health. Both conserved end residues are part of each CDR3. D genes are given only for firm matches. Size is omitted from some rows. Given values are once, few, many or a class for expanded clones.

j_call | v_call | clone_size | d_call | cdr3_nt | cdr3_aa
TRBJ2-4 | TRBV30 | . | . | TGTGCCTGGAGTGAGTCGGGGATAGCCAAAAACATTCAGTACTTC | CAWSESGIAKNIQYF
TRBJ2-7 | TRBV4-3 | . | TRBD1 | TGCGCCAGCAGCCGCGGGACAGGGGGCTCCTACGAGCAGTACTTC | CASSRGTGGSYEQYF
TRBJ1-5 | TRBV19 | . | . | TGTGCCAGTAGTGCGGGTGAGCCCCAGCATTTT | CASSAGEPQHF
TRBJ2-7 | TRBV29-1 | . | . | TGCAGCGTTGGCAGGGAGGTTGGGGAGCAGTACTTC | CSVGREVGEQYF
TRBJ2-1 | TRBV7-2 | . | . | TGTGCCAGCAGCTTAGTTAGTCATGAGCAGTTCTTC | CASSLVSHEQFF
TRBJ2-3 | TRBV5-1 | . | TRBD1 | TGCGCCAGCACCCGGGACAGGGGGAAAGATACGCAGTATTTT | CASTRDRGKDTQYF
TRBJ2-6 | TRBV5-5 | . | . | TGTGCCAGCAGCTTGTATATGAACCCTGGGGCCAACGTCCTGACTTTC | CASSLYMNPGANVLTF
TRBJ1-1 | TRBV7-8 | . | . | TGTGCCAGCAGCTTAGCCCTAGGGGAAGTTTTCTTT | CASSLALGEVFF
TRBJ2-7 | TRBV5-1 | . | . | TGCGCCAGCAGCTTGGGACAGTTCTACGAGCAGTACTTC | CASSLGQFYEQYF
TRBJ2-2 | TRBV27 | once | . | TGTGCCAGCAGTTTGAGAGACGGGGAGCTGTTTTTT | CASSLRDGELFF
TRBJ2-3 | TRBV9 | . | TRBD1 | TGTGCCAGCAGAAGCGAAGACAGGGAAGGAGGCACAGATACGCAGTATTTT | CASRSEDREGGTDTQYF
TRBJ2-1 | TRBV2 | . | . | TGTGCCAGCAGTGAAGCGATATCATCCCGGGGCCCCGAGCAGTTCTTC | CASSEAISSRGPEQFF
TRBJ2-1 | TRBV11-3 | . | TRBD2 | TGTGCCAGCAGCTTAGATCCCCCTAGCGGGGGATACAATGAGCAGTTCTTC | CASSLDPPSGGYNEQFF
TRBJ1-1 | TRBV5-1 | once | TRBD1 | TGCGCCAGCAGCTTGGGGACAGGGGGCACTGAAGCTTTCTTT | CASSLGTGGTEAFF
TRBJ2-3 | TRBV2 | . | TRBD1 | TGTGCCAGCAGGCCACCGGGACAGGGTCCAGATACGCAGTATTTT | CASRPPGQGPDTQYF
TRBJ2-2 | TRBV11-3 | . | TRBD1 | TGTGCCAGCAGCGACGGGACAGGGGGCCCCGGGGAGCTGTTTTTT | CASSDGTGGPGELFF
TRBJ2-7 | TRBV14 | once | . | TGTGCCAGCAGCCAAGAACGAAGACCATCCTACGAGCAGTACTTC | CASSQERRPSYEQYF
TRBJ1-1 | TRBV28 | . | . | TGTGCCAGCATTCCCGGGACACCGAACACTGAAGCTTTCTTT | CASIPGTPNTEAFF
TRBJ2-2 | TRBV25-1 | . | . | TGTGCCAGCAGAAGAGGGACAGCGGGGACCGGGGAGCTGTTTTTT | CASRRGTAGTGELFF
TRBJ2-1 | TRBV5-1 | . | TRBD2 | TGCGCCAGCAGCTTGGTTCGGCTAGCGGGAGGGGTAGTTTACAATGAGCAGTTCTTC | CASSLVRLAGGVVYNEQFF
TRBJ2-7 | TRBV27 | . | TRBD2 | TGTGCCAGCAGAACCGGGACTAGCGGTACCTACGAGCAGTACTTC | CASRTGTSGTYEQYF
TRBJ1-1 | TRBV28 | . | . | TGTGCCAGCACCGAAGTCCGGGGGAAGAACACTGAAGCTTTCTTT | CASTEVRGKNTEAFF
TRBJ2-7 | TRBV10-3 | once | . | TGTGCCATCTCGGACGGAACCTACGAGCAGTACTTC | CAISDGTYEQYF
TRBJ1-2 | TRBV5-1 | . | . | TGCGCCAGCAGCTTCGTGGGGGAGAACCTCAATGGCTACACCTTC | CASSFVGENLNGYTF
TRBJ2-1 | TRBV7-6 | . | . | TGTGCCAGCAGCTTAGACGTCGGAGCGAGCTCCTACAATGAGCAGTTCTTC | CASSLDVGASSYNEQFF
TRBJ2-1 | TRBV6-5 | . | TRBD1 | TGTGCCAGCAGTTACTCGAGGGACAGGGGCTACAATGAGCAGTTCTTC | CASSYSRDRGYNEQFF
TRBJ1-1 | TRBV5-8 | . | . | TGTGCCAGCTTACAGGGACAGAACACTGAAGCTTTCTTT | CASLQGQNTEAFF
TRBJ2-3 | TRBV6-1 | . | . | TGTGCCAGCAGGCGCACAGATACGCAGTATTTT | CASRRTDTQYF
TRBJ2-2 | TRBV6-1 | . | . | TGTGCCAGCAGTGAGGTATGGGAGCTGTTTTTT | CASSEVWELFF
TRBJ2-1 | TRBV7-9 | . | TRBD2 | TGTGCCAGCAGCTTAGGGCTAGCGGGGGGATACAATGAGCAGTTCTTC | CASSLGLAGGYNEQFF
TRBJ1-5 | TRBV7-7 | once | . | TGTGCCAGCAGCTTAGGTCACAATCAGCCCCAGCATTTT | CASSLGHNQPQHF
TRBJ1-2 | TRBV10-3 | . | TRBD1 | TGTGCCATCACCTCTGACAGGGGCGGCTACACCTTC | CAITSDRGGYTF
TRBJ2-7 | TRBV14 | . | TRBD2 | TGTGCCAGCAGCCACCCAGGGGCTAGCGGGATCTCTCTCTCTAACGAGCAGTACTTC | CASSHPGASGISLSNEQYF
TRBJ2-5 | TRBV27 | . | . | TGTGCCAGCAGCAGAACAGGCAAAGAGACCCAGTACTTC | CASSRTGKETQYF
TRBJ2-3 | TRBV11-2 | . | . | TGTGCCAGCAGCTTACGCACGCAGCGACTTACTAGCACAGATACGCAGTATTTT | CASSLRTQRLTSTDTQYF
TRBJ2-3 | TRBV29-1 | . | . | TGCAGCGTTGAGGTAGAATCTAGATATACGCAGTATTTT | CSVEVESRYTQYF
TRBJ2-3 | TRBV5-1 | . | TRBD2 | TGCGCCAGCACCCAGGAGCGGGACCGCACAGATACGCAGTATTTT | CASTQERDRTDTQYF
TRBJ2-7 | TRBV19 | once | TRBD1 | TGTGCCAGTAGTACCGAAGGGACAGGGAAATCTTCCGAGCAGTACTTC | CASSTEGTGKSSEQYF
TRBJ1-2 | TRBV18 | . | . | TGTGCCAGCTCACCAAAATCTAACTATGGCTACACCTTC | CASSPKSNYGYTF
TRBJ1-1 | TRBV11-2 | once | TRBD1 | TGTGCCAGCAGCATCAGGGGGGGTTTGAACACTGAAGCTTTCTTT | CASSIRGGLNTEAFF
TRBJ2-7 | TRBV18 | . | . | TGTGCCAGCTCACCAATGACGTTATACGAGCAGTACTTC | CASSPMTLYEQYF
TRBJ2-2 | TRBV10-3 | . | . | TGTGCCATCAGTGAGAGTCGGCAGGCTTCGGGCGGGGAGCTGTTTTTT | CAISESRQASGGELFF
TRBJ2-7 | TRBV11-3 | . | . | TGTGCCAGCAGCTTTTCCCACGAACACAGAGACGGGAGCTCCTACGAGCAGTACTTC | CASSFSHEHRDGSSYEQYF
TRBJ2-5 | TRBV9 | . | . | TGTGCCAGCAGCGCTAAAACGGGAGCTTTCAGTCAGACCCAGTACTTC | CASSAKTGAFSQTQYF
TRBJ2-2 | TRBV28 | . | . | TGTGCCAGCAGTTTCGAAACAACCCTGTTTTTT | CASSFETTLFF
TRBJ2-5 | TRBV5-6 | . | . | TGTGCCAGCAGCTTGGTGGCAGAAGAGACCCAGTACTTC | CASSLVAEETQYF
TRBJ2-7 | TRBV9 | . | TRBD1 | TGTGCCAGCAGCGCTACAGGGGCGCCCTACGAGCAGTACTTC | CASSATGAPYEQYF
TRBJ1-4 | TRBV5-4 | . | . | TGTGCCAGCAGTCTAGACACAGGGCCAAGTGAAAAACTGTTTTTT | CASSLDTGPSEKLFF